The T cell receptor beta chain described here comes from a study of T cells in Graves' hyperthyroidism and ophthalmopathy. Overall study results and limits: In the blood, most expanded thyroid clonotypes above 0.001 appeared as well. Stable hyperthyroidism was separated from ophthalmopathy by a model based on 13 V-J features.

Each ophthalmopathy patient scored at least 3 on the Clinical Activity Score and at least 4 on NOSPECS grade, with duration under 3 months. Exclusion of a patient resulted from uncontrolled infection, other autoimmune disease, pregnancy or lactation. This clonotype was found a few times. The antigen remains unidentified. The junction departs from germline at one end; a sequencing error may be responsible. In germline, CDR1 is LGHNA, CDR2 YNFKEQ. The CDR3 extends over 15 amino acids. The CDR3 regions of TCR beta were amplified from RNA transcripts. Using the HTBI primer set, a first-round RT-PCR was run on the TCR CDR3. Via MiXCR, TCRdb re-called the multiplex PCR reads, giving one row per CDR3 protein. The table has about 350,000 distinct CDR3 sequences, around 18% seen once.

Sample: blood. The source of this sequence is a woman aged 40 to 55 with Graves' ophthalmopathy. The chain links TRBV4-2 to TRBJ2-7; D may be TRBD2 (5 bases). The CDR3 is CVSSQDHREGNEQYF. DNA for the CDR3: TGTGTCAGCAGCCAAGATCATCGTGAGGGCAACGAGCAGTACTTC.